This paragraph reports one T cell receptor (beta chain). The antigen this receptor binds is unknown. There are no base qualities to consult, and no much larger clone falls within one base. The sample is drawn from a study of blood T cell repertoires in COVID-19 (dated by TCRdb to between 2020 and 2021). Background for the entire study: Samples from collaborators originated in the United States, Italy and Spain and spanned both the acute and convalescent phases of COVID-19. Nearly every sample came with metadata listing a de-identified subject ID, COVID-19 status, age in years and sex. The prospective study material was composed of cDNA or gDNA derived from T cells, B-cell-depleted T cells, or PBMCs. Where available, HLA class I and class II types were taken from metadata supplied by the sample provider and were not determined by assay-based typing. The samples were drawn from two sources: the first 160 participants of the ongoing ImmuneRACE study, and 1,254 subjects contributed by 6 global collaborators. A freely available public database, intended as a resource for researchers studying the immune response to SARS-CoV-2, is where the repertoires were released. The dataset comprised deeply sampled blood TCRbeta repertoires from subjects exposed to, actively infected with, or recovered from COVID-19. What the study reported, not specific to this receptor: Clinical and demographic metadata were provided uncurated, with the amount varying by source and participant.

The germline V gene encodes CDR1 GTSNPN and CDR2 SVGIG (reference sequence). The CDR3 starts with the cysteine, ends with the phenylalanine, and has 14 residues. Only the CDR3 part of the read is kept: 42 bases, read in frame from the first base. V is pruned by 5 bases and J by 5 bases, leaving 6 bases of the junction without a gene match. TCRbeta CDR3 regions were amplified from genomic DNA by means of the immunoSEQ Assay, a bias-controlled multiplex PCR. The study's own analysis went as follows. The number of nucleated cells in each sample was estimated from the amplification of reference gene primers within the assay. Sequence reads were collapsed and filtered to measure the absolute abundance of every unique TCRbeta CDR3 rearrangement. For each sample, productive Simpson clonality was calculated as the square root of Simpson's diversity index over productive rearrangements. Entries here come from immuneACCESS through TCRdb and include only in-frame sequences with V and J called. Some clones fail to appear in such tables; in the studies checked, an unresolved V gene covers under half of the shortfall, and the cause of the remainder is unknown. That table furnishes V, J and clone size, whereas the DNA furnished D and trimming. The sample contains 140,000 to 150,000 clones, 84% of them found a single time. The ten largest clones represent about 40% of the sample.

Collaborating institutions collected whole blood in K2EDTA tubes following their own protocols. For TCRbeta analysis, collaborators shipped samples in one of three forms: frozen whole blood, isolated PBMCs, or DNA extracted from either of those sample types. The chain was built from TRBV30 and TRBJ2-5; 12 bases in the junction line up with TRBD2. The sequence was obtained from a human donor in a cohort sampled during active COVID-19. The sequencing input was peripheral blood. The nucleotides read TGTGCCTGGCGGGCGCTAGCGGGGGGGGAGACCCAGTACTTC. This gives the protein CAWRALAGGETQYF.